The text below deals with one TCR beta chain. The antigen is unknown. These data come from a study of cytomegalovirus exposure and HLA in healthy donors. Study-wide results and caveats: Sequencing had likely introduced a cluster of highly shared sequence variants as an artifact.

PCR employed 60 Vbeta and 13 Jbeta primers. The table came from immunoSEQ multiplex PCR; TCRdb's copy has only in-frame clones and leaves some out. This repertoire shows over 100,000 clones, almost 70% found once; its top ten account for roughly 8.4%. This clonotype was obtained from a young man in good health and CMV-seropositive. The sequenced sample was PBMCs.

The CDR3 protein is CASSLGDTLQETQYF. CDR3 sequence (DNA): TGCGCCAGCAGCTTGGGGGACACTCTCCAAGAGACCCAGTACTTC. The V gene is TRBV5-1, the J gene TRBJ2-5; maybe TRBD1 (6 bases). Germline V gene data show CDR1 as SGHRS and CDR2 as YFSETQ. The CDR3 spans 15 residues. Trimming stripped 0 bases from V and 1 base from J, with 10 bases between.